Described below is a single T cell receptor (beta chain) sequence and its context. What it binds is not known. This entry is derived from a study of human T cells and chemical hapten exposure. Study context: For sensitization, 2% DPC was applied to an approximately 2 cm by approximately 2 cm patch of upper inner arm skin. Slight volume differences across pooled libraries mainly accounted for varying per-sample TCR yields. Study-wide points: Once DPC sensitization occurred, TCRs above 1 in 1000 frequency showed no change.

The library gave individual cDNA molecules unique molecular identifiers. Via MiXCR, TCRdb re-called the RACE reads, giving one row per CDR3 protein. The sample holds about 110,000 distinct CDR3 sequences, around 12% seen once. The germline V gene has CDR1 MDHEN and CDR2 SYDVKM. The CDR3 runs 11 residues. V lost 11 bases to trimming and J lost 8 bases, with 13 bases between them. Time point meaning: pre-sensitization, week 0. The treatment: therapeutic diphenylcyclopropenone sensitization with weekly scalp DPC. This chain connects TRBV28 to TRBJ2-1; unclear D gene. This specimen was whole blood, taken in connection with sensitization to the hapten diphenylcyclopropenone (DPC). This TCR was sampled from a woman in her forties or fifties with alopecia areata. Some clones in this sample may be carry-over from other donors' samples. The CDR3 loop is CAEGPWDEQFF. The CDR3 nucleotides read TGTGCCGAAGGGCCCTGGGATGAGCAGTTCTTC.